The rows below give T cell receptor beta chains drawn from one sample of a study of T cell responses to AZD1222 COVID-19 vaccine. This table comes from immunoSEQ multiplex PCR, and its TCRdb copy is limited to in-frame clones, with some not included. The table includes about 160,000 clones, 92% detected once. The source was peripheral blood, collected 28 days after the second AZD1222 dose. Receptor source: an adult who received the AZD1222 COVID-19 vaccine. Each CDR3 is given with its conserved first and last residue. D genes are given only for firm matches. Expanded clones are given a class, and other clones once, few, many or no size at all.

>.|TRBV15|.|TRBJ1-1
CATSRDRHLMPFF
TGTGCCACCAGCAGAGATAGACACCTGATGCCTTTCTTT
>.|TRBV5-5|.|TRBJ1-2
CASSWTAPNYGYTF
TGTGCCAGCAGCTGGACAGCACCTAACTATGGCTACACCTTC
>TRBD1|TRBV27|once|TRBJ1-5
CASSPGTGPQHF
TGTGCCAGCAGCCCGGGGACAGGGCCCCAGCATTTT
>.|TRBV27|.|TRBJ1-5
CASSLAGSSNQPQHF
TGTGCCAGCAGTTTAGCGGGGTCGAGCAATCAGCCCCAGCATTTT
>.|TRBV19|.|TRBJ1-1
CASNTDTEAFF
TGTGCCAGTAACACCGACACTGAAGCTTTCTTT
>TRBD1|TRBV10-3|.|TRBJ2-7
CAISHRTGGSTGEQYF
TGTGCCATCAGCCACCGGACAGGCGGCTCCACCGGAGAGCAGTACTTC
>.|TRBV2|once|TRBJ1-2
CASSETWTLVYTF
TGTGCCAGCAGTGAAACGTGGACCTTAGTCTACACCTTC
>TRBD1|TRBV3-1/TRBV3-2|once|TRBJ1-2
CASSYSDRGLLSDGYTF
TGTGCCAGCAGCTATTCCGACAGGGGGCTATTAAGTGATGGCTACACCTTC
>.|TRBV28|.|TRBJ2-1
CASSLWQGSSYNEQFF
TGTGCCAGCAGTTTATGGCAGGGGAGCTCCTACAATGAGCAGTTCTTC
>.|TRBV19|.|TRBJ1-2
CASSADFPGGYTF
TGTGCCAGTAGTGCCGACTTCCCCGGTGGCTACACCTTC
>.|TRBV2|.|TRBJ1-5
CASRGDNNQPQHF
TGTGCCAGCCGTGGGGATAACAATCAGCCCCAGCATTTT
>.|TRBV6-5|.|TRBJ2-7
CASSYSYTYEQYF
TGTGCCAGCAGTTACTCATACACCTACGAGCAGTACTTC
>.|TRBV12-1|.|TRBJ1-5
CASKWPGGSNQPQHF
TGTGCCAGCAAATGGCCAGGGGGAAGCAATCAGCCCCAGCATTTT
>TRBD1|TRBV29-1|.|TRBJ1-1
CSVGRQGDTEAFF
TGCAGCGTTGGCAGGCAGGGGGACACTGAAGCTTTCTTT
>.|TRBV3-1/TRBV3-2|few|TRBJ2-7
CASSLGFYEQYF
TGTGCCAGCAGCCTGGGATTCTACGAGCAGTACTTC
>TRBD2|TRBV10-2|.|TRBJ2-7
CASTSGGAYEQYF
TGCGCCAGCACGAGCGGGGGGGCCTACGAGCAGTACTTC
>.|TRBV5-6|.|TRBJ2-1
CASSSGTGTNEQFF
TGTGCCAGCAGCTCCGGGACTGGGACCAATGAGCAGTTCTTC
>.|TRBV12-3/TRBV12-4|few|TRBJ1-1
CASSPRAATEAFF
TGTGCCAGCAGCCCCCGGGCAGCCACTGAAGCTTTCTTT
>.|TRBV6-5|.|TRBJ1-4
CASSPGWLSEKLFF
TGTGCCAGCAGTCCAGGGTGGTTGAGCGAAAAACTGTTTTTT
>.|TRBV18|.|TRBJ1-2
CASSLEGSRINYGYTF
TGTGCCAGCTCACTCGAGGGAAGCAGGATTAACTATGGCTACACCTTC
>.|TRBV18|.|TRBJ1-1
CASSPAVNTEAFF
TGTGCCAGCTCACCCGCCGTGAACACTGAAGCTTTCTTT
>TRBD1|TRBV7-9|.|TRBJ1-1
CASRRTGRGAFF
TGTGCCAGCAGGCGGACAGGACGAGGAGCTTTCTTT
>.|TRBV12-3/TRBV12-4|.|TRBJ1-3
CASRMGIGNTIYF
TGTGCCAGCAGGATGGGGATTGGAAACACCATATATTTT
>.|TRBV3-1/TRBV3-2|.|TRBJ1-5
CASSQGQSNQPQHF
TGTGCCAGCAGCCAAGGACAGAGCAATCAGCCCCAGCATTTT
>.|TRBV7-9|.|TRBJ2-7
CASSLRGNRDGSYEQYF
TGTGCCAGCAGCTTAAGGGGAAACCGGGACGGATCCTACGAGCAGTACTTC
>.|TRBV19|.|TRBJ1-4
CASRSRDGEKLFF
TGTGCCAGTAGGTCCAGGGATGGTGAAAAACTGTTTTTT
>TRBD1|TRBV19|.|TRBJ1-2
CASDLTGNYGYTF
TGTGCCAGTGACTTGACAGGGAACTATGGCTACACCTTC
>.|TRBV7-6|.|TRBJ2-2
CASSLFTGELFF
TGTGCCAGCAGCCTGTTCACCGGGGAGCTGTTTTTT
>.|TRBV19|.|TRBJ1-5
CASSPLAGGNQPQHF
TGTGCCAGTAGCCCGCTCGCCGGAGGCAATCAGCCCCAGCATTTT
>.|TRBV12-5|.|TRBJ2-5
CASVNRAQGRQETQYF
TGTGCTAGTGTTAACAGGGCCCAAGGCAGGCAAGAGACCCAGTACTTC
>.|TRBV5-6|.|TRBJ2-1
CASSTRLEGPIDEQFF
TGTGCCAGCAGCACCAGACTAGAAGGTCCAATAGATGAGCAGTTCTTC
>.|TRBV11-2|.|TRBJ1-5
CASSPGADQPQHF
TGTGCCAGCAGCCCCGGGGCAGATCAGCCCCAGCATTTT
>.|TRBV6-5|.|TRBJ1-3
CASSYSINSGNTIYF
TGTGCCAGCAGTTACTCGATTAACTCTGGAAACACCATATATTTT
>.|TRBV6-6|.|TRBJ1-1
CASSYSDTRSTFF
TGTGCCAGCAGTTACTCGGATACACGGAGTACGTTCTTT
>.|TRBV27|.|TRBJ1-5
CASRGLKGSPSGNQPQHF
TGTGCCAGCAGGGGCCTTAAGGGATCACCTTCGGGGAATCAGCCCCAGCATTTT
>.|TRBV5-1|.|TRBJ1-1
CASSFGANTEAFF
TGCGCCAGCAGCTTTGGGGCCAACACTGAAGCTTTCTTT
>TRBD2|TRBV5-1|.|TRBJ2-3
CASSLGLAGMDTQYF
TGCGCCAGCAGCTTGGGACTAGCGGGTATGGATACGCAGTATTTT
>.|TRBV13|.|TRBJ2-1
CASSSLLDEQFF
TGTGCCAGCAGCTCACTCCTGGATGAGCAGTTCTTC
>.|TRBV5-6|.|TRBJ1-4
CASSLGEGLDEKLFF
TGTGCCAGCAGCTTGGGGGAGGGTCTCGATGAAAAACTGTTTTTT